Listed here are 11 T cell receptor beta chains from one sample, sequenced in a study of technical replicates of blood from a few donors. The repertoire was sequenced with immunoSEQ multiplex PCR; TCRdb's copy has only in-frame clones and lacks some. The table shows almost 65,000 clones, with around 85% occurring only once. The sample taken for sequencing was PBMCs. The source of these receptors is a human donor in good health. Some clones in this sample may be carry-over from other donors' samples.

CDR3 DNA sequence: TGCGCCAGCAGCCAAGGCTTCCAGGGTTTAACTGGGGCCAACGTCCTGACTTTC. It is translated as CASSQGFQGLTGANVLTF. The chain joins TRBV4-3 to TRBJ2-6, with TRBD1 as a possible D gene (5 bases). Trimming shortened V by 1 base and J by 2 bases, and 15 bases separated the two germline ends. CDR1 is LGHNA, CDR2 YSLEER, per germline. The CDR3 extends over 18 amino acids.

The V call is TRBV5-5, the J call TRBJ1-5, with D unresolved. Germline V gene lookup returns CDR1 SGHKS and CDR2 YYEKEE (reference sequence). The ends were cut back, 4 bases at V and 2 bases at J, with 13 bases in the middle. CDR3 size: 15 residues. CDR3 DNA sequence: TGTGCCAGCAGCCCTAGTGGCGAGGGCAATCAGCCCCAGCATTTT. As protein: CASSPSGEGNQPQHF.

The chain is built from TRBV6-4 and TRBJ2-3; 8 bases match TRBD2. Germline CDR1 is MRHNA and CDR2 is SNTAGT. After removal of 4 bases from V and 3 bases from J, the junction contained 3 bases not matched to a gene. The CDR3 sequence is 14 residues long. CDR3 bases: TGTGCCAGCAGTGCGAGCGGGAGAACAGATACGCAGTATTTT. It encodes CASSASGRTDTQYF.

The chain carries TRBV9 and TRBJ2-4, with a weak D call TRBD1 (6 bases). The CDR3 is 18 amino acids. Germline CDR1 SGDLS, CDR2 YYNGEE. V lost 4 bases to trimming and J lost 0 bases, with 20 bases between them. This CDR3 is CASSPRPQQGLAKNIQYF. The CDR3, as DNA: TGTGCCAGCAGCCCCCGGCCCCAACAGGGCTTAGCCAAAAACATTCAGTACTTC.

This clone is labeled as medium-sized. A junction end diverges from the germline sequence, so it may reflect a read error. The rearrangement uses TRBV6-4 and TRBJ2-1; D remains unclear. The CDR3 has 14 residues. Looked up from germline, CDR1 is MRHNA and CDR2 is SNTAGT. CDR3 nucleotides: TGTGCCAGCAGTGACGGGCTATCCTCCAATGAGCAGTTCTTC. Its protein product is CASSDGLSSNEQFF.

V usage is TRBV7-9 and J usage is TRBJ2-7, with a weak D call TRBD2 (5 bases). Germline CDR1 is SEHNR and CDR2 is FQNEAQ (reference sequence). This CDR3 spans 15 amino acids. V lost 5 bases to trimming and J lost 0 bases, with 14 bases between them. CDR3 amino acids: CASSRSGSGSYEQYF. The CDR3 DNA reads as TGTGCCAGCAGCCGCAGTGGAAGCGGCTCCTACGAGCAGTACTTC.

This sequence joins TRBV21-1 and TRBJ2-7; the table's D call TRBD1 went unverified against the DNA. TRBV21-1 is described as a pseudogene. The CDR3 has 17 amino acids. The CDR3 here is CASSKPPGTGGFYEQYF. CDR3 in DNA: TGTGCCAGCAGCAAACCGCCGGGGACAGGGGGGTTTTACGAGCAGTACTTC.

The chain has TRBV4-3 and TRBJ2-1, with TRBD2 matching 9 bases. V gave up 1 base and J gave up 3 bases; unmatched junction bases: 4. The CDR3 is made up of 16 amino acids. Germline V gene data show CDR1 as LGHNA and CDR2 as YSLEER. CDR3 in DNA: TGCGCCAGCAGCCAAGTTCTAGCGGGATTCTACAATGAGCAGTTCTTC. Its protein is CASSQVLAGFYNEQFF.

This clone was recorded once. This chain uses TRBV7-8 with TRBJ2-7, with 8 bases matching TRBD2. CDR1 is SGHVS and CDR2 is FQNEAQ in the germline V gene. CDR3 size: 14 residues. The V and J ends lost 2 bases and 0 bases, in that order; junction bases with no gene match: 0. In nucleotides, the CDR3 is TGTGCCAGCAGCTTAAGCGGGAGCTCCTACGAGCAGTACTTC. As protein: CASSLSGSSYEQYF.

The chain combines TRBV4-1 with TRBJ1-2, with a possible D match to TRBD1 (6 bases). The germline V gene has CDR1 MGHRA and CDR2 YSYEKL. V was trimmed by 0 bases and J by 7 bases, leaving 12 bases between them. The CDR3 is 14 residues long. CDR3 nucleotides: TGCGCCAGCAGCCAAGAGGTCAGGGGAACTGGCTACACCTTC. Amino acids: CASSQEVRGTGYTF.

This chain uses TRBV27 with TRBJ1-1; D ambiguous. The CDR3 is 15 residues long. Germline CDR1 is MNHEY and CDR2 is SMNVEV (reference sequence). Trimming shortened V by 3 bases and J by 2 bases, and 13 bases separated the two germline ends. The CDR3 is CASSFRDTDNTEAFF. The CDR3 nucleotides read TGTGCCAGCAGTTTCCGCGACACAGATAACACTGAAGCTTTCTTT.